Listed below are T cell receptor beta chains from one sample, sequenced in a study of T cell repertoires in cytomegalovirus infection. MiXCR, run by TCRdb on the reads, gives a single entry per CDR3 protein. The data show hundreds of thousands of distinct CDR3 sequences, roughly 20% seen once. The sample comprised PBMCs. The receptors shown here come from a human donor in good health (CMV status not recorded). Some clones in this sample may be carry-over from other donors' samples. Each CDR3 is given with its conserved first and last residue. A D gene is named only where the DNA matches it firmly. Size is stated for part of the rows, as once, few or many counts, or as a class when the clone is expanded.

CDR3 DNA | CDR3 protein | J gene | D gene | clone size | V gene
TGTGCCAGCAGTGAAGACCCCGGGTCCCAAGAGACCCAGTACTTC | CASSEDPGSQETQYF | TRBJ2-5 | NA | few | TRBV2
TGTGCCAGCAGTCGCCTCGGGGGTCTGGGAGAGACCCAGTACTTC | CASSRLGGLGETQYF | TRBJ2-5 | NA | NA | TRBV28
TGTGCCAGCCGGGCCGGAAGGGGCCTATACGAGCAGTACTTC | CASRAGRGLYEQYF | TRBJ2-7 | NA | many | TRBV6-1
TGTGCCTGGAGTATGGGACTAGCGGGATCGGAGACCCAGTACTTC | CAWSMGLAGSETQYF | TRBJ2-5 | TRBD2 | few | TRBV30
TGCAGCGTCGGAAGGACTTTGCGATACAATGAGCAGTTCTTC | CSVGRTLRYNEQFF | TRBJ2-1 | NA | once | TRBV29-1
TGTGCCAGCAGCTTAGCGGGAGTTCCGGCCTACGAGCAGTACTTC | CASSLAGVPAYEQYF | TRBJ2-7 | NA | many | TRBV7-2
TGTGCCAGCAGCTTAAATCAGGGGAACACTGAAGCTTTCTTT | CASSLNQGNTEAFF | TRBJ1-1 | NA | many | TRBV7-9
TGCAGTGCTAGGACAGGGTTTGGCACTGAAGCTTTCTTT | CSARTGFGTEAFF | TRBJ1-1 | TRBD1 | NA | TRBV20-1
TGTGCCAGCAGTGACAGGGGAGTGAACGAGCAGTACTTC | CASSDRGVNEQYF | TRBJ2-7 | TRBD1 | NA | TRBV9
TGTGCCGGGCAACGGGGGTCCTATGGCTACACCTTC | CAGQRGSYGYTF | TRBJ1-2 | NA | NA | TRBV7-2
TGTGCCAGCAGCTTAGTCATGGGAGCGACCGGGGAGCTGTTTTTT | CASSLVMGATGELFF | TRBJ2-2 | NA | many | TRBV11-2
TGTGCCAGCAGCTTAGTTGGGACAGACTCCTACGAGCAGTACTTC | CASSLVGTDSYEQYF | TRBJ2-7 | TRBD1 | NA | TRBV7-2
TGTGCCAGCAGCTTTCGGGTAATCGGGGAGCTGTTTTTT | CASSFRVIGELFF | TRBJ2-2 | NA | NA | TRBV5-6
TGTGCCAGCACCTCTCGCCCCGAGCAGTTCTTC | CASTSRPEQFF | TRBJ2-1 | NA | few | TRBV11-3
TGTGCCAGCAGCTTGGGGACAGCAGGCTACGAGCAGTACTTC | CASSLGTAGYEQYF | TRBJ2-7 | TRBD1 | NA | TRBV7-6
TGTGCCAGCAGCTTCCCGGCAGGCCCGCCCAACTATGGCTACACCTTC | CASSFPAGPPNYGYTF | TRBJ1-2 | NA | NA | TRBV7-9
TGTGCCAGCAGCACCCCCCAGGGGCTAGCGGGTCACGACGAGCAGTACTTC | CASSTPQGLAGHDEQYF | TRBJ2-7 | TRBD2 | many | TRBV7-9
TGTGCCAGCAGCTTAGGGAGGAGCAATCAGCCCCAGCATTTT | CASSLGRSNQPQHF | TRBJ1-5 | NA | many | TRBV7-9
TGTGCCAGCACTCACGGGAGCACAGATACGCAGTATTTT | CASTHGSTDTQYF | TRBJ2-3 | NA | NA | TRBV7-2
TGTGCCAGCAGACTCCCTAGCACAGATACGCAGTATTTT | CASRLPSTDTQYF | TRBJ2-3 | NA | few | TRBV7-2
TGTGCCAGCAGCGTGTTACACCGAGAGACCCAGTACTTC | CASSVLHRETQYF | TRBJ2-5 | NA | many | TRBV7-2
TGTGCCAGCAGCCACGCAACCGGGACAGTCTCTCGGGAGACCCAGTACTTC | CASSHATGTVSRETQYF | TRBJ2-5 | TRBD1 | many | TRBV7-9
TGTGCCAGCAGGCATGGGTCCAGGGGGACAGAGACCCAGTACTTC | CASRHGSRGTETQYF | TRBJ2-5 | TRBD1 | many | TRBV4-2
TGTGCCAGCTGCCCCCACAGGCACGAGCAGTACTTC | CASCPHRHEQYF | TRBJ2-7 | NA | NA | TRBV6-2/TRBV6-3
TGTGCCAGTAGTAGCCCGGGAGGGAACAATGAGCAGTTCTTC | CASSSPGGNNEQFF | TRBJ2-1 | TRBD2 | few | TRBV19
TGTGCCAGCAGTTTTTTTTCCCTGAACCAGCCCCAGCATTTT | CASSFFSLNQPQHF | TRBJ1-5 | NA | many | TRBV12-3/TRBV12-4
TGTGCCAGCAGTTTGGCGGGAAGCAACCAAGAGACCCAGTACTTC | CASSLAGSNQETQYF | TRBJ2-5 | NA | NA | TRBV12-3/TRBV12-4
TGCAGTGCTCCTGAGAGATATAAACAATATAATTCACCCCTCCACTTT | CSAPERYKQYNSPLHF | TRBJ1-6 | NA | few | TRBV20-1
TGCGCCAGCAGTCAATCGGGAGGCCGGGGGTATCAGCCCCAGCATTTT | CASSQSGGRGYQPQHF | TRBJ1-5 | NA | NA | TRBV23-1
TGTGCCAGCAGGGATCCAGGGTCTGGCACAGATACGCAGTATTTT | CASRDPGSGTDTQYF | TRBJ2-3 | NA | few | TRBV6-1
TGTGCCAGCAGCCAAGGGGTTGAGACCCAGTACTTC | CASSQGVETQYF | TRBJ2-5 | NA | NA | TRBV3-1
TGTGCCAGCACCCTGGGGGGGGGCCCTTACAATGAGCAGTTCTTC | CASTLGGGPYNEQFF | TRBJ2-1 | NA | many | TRBV28